This TCR beta chain derives from a study of shared clonotypes between healthy human individuals. Whole-study results and caveats: Naive subsets tended to show greater estimated richness than memory subsets. Clonotypes shared by all four sorted-subset donors had higher generation probabilities than non-shared clonotypes.

The V end was cut by 0 bases, the J end by 6 bases, with 13 bases between. Per germline, CDR1 SGHRS and CDR2 YFSETQ. The CDR3 totals 14 residues. Naive-designated CD8 cells lacked CD45RO, were positively enriched for CCR7, and omitted terminally differentiated effector memory CD45RA+ cells. A note on this clone: Its antigen is still unknown.

Original data processing: Filtering of immunoSEQ junctional sequences could not match full-length read filtering. The protocol was immunoSEQ multiplex PCR, while the TCRdb copy is restricted to in-frame clones and leaves out a portion. The V and J calls and clone size come from that table; D and trimming were worked out from the DNA. The repertoire holds 1.5 million to 2.5 million clones, with approximately 95% as singletons. The clonotype originates from a man aged 18 to 30 in good health. The chain is built from TRBV5-1 and TRBJ2-7; D may match TRBD1 or TRBD2 (6 bases each). Input material: naive CD8+ T cells sorted from blood. As DNA, the CDR3 is TGCGCCAGCAGCTTGGGGCAGGGGAGGTCCGAGCAGTACTTC. It yields the protein CASSLGQGRSEQYF.